These 19 T cell receptor beta chains came from one sample sequenced in a study of response to subunit inactivated influenza vaccine. TCRdb analysed the RT-PCR reads with MiXCR anew, one entry per CDR3 protein. The table lists a few hundred thousand distinct CDR3 sequences, around 10% of them singletons. These sequences were also reported in another study, on T cells expressing NK-cell markers. As reported in that work: cDNA encoding TCR beta was synthesized via 5'RACE template switching incorporating UMIs.

The sample here was PBMCs from blood, taken on the day of vaccination. Every receptor here comes from a man aged 50-60 years who received an inactivated influenza vaccine.

There are many counts of this clonotype. The rearrangement links TRBV11-2 to TRBJ2-5; 11 bases fit TRBD2. The ends lost 3 bases at V and 4 bases at J; junction bases unmatched: 4. The CDR3 is 15 residues long. Germline V gene lookup returns CDR1 SGHAT and CDR2 FQNNGV. The CDR3: CASSFIGTSGETQYF. CDR3 DNA sequence: TGTGCCAGCAGCTTTATTGGGACTAGCGGAGAGACCCAGTACTTC.

The chain combines TRBV5-1 with TRBJ2-1; TRBD2 aligns across 9 bases. The germline CDR1 and CDR2 sequences are SGHRS and YFSETQ. The CDR3 has 17 amino acids. Losses at the gene ends were 1 base for V and 8 bases for J; bases not matched to a gene: 13. CDR3 sequence (DNA): TGCGCCAGCAGCTTGTCCTTATCTAGCGGGATTGGGTATGAGCAGTTCTTC. As protein: CASSLSLSSGIGYEQFF.

This clonotype was found a few times. The chain joins TRBV2 to TRBJ1-2; 8 bases are a match to TRBD1. Trimming removed 4 bases from V and 7 bases from J; junction bases left unmatched: 5. The CDR3 is made up of 13 amino acids. Germline V gene sequence: CDR1 SNHLY, CDR2 FYNNEI. The CDR3 DNA follows: TGTGCCAGCAGTGTGGACAGGGAAGGTGGCTACACCTTC. Amino acids: CASSVDREGGYTF.

There are many counts of this clonotype. V and J are TRBV7-9 and TRBJ2-3; a weak D match, TRBD2 (6 bases). The CDR3 contains 14 residues. Germline V gene data show CDR1 as SEHNR and CDR2 as FQNEAQ (reference sequence). V was shortened by 3 bases and J by 2 bases, with 9 bases between the two germline ends. DNA for the CDR3: TGTGCCAGCAGCTTTAGCGGACCCACAGATACGCAGTATTTT. Encoded protein: CASSFSGPTDTQYF.

This chain links TRBV18 with TRBJ2-3, with D perhaps matching TRBD1 or TRBD2 (7 bases each). The V gene's germline CDR1 is KGHSH and CDR2 LQKENI. Trimming left V 6 bases short and J 1 base short, with 17 bases between. The CDR3 is made up of 16 amino acids. The chain's CDR3 is CASSSQGGSGTDTQYF. The DNA of the CDR3 is TGTGCCAGCTCGAGCCAGGGGGGGTCTGGCACAGATACGCAGTATTTT.

The chain has TRBV6-5 and TRBJ2-7; 12 positions agree with TRBD2. The V gene end was trimmed by 4 bases and the J gene end by 2 bases; junction bases not matched to a gene: 9. Germline V lookup: CDR1 MNHEY, CDR2 SVGAGI. The CDR3 consists of 17 residues. The CDR3 nucleotides read TGTGCCAGCAGTTTCCGACGGACTAGCGGGGCAACCTACGAGCAGTACTTC. As protein: CASSFRRTSGATYEQYF.

This clonotype was found a few times. The V call is TRBV11-2, the J call TRBJ2-1; 10 bases match TRBD2. Germline CDR1 SGHAT, CDR2 FQNNGV. V shed 0 bases and J 7 bases; nucleotides not matched to a gene: 15. This CDR3 comprises 19 residues. CDR3 in DNA: TGTGCCAGCAGCTTAGACGGCCCTGCTAGCGGGAGCTATTCGAATGAGCAGTTCTTC. This translates into CASSLDGPASGSYSNEQFF.

V is TRBV20-1 and J is TRBJ2-4, with TRBD2 identical over 8 bases. The CDR3 extends over 13 amino acids. Germline V gives CDR1 DFQATT, CDR2 SNEGSKA (reference sequence). Trimming cost V 7 bases and J 7 bases; bases outside gene matches: 9. In DNA, the CDR3 is TGCAGTGGCGAGTTTAGCGGGACGAACATTCAGTACTTC. Translated, it gives CSGEFSGTNIQYF.

The rearrangement joins TRBV7-2 to TRBJ2-5; 9 bases agree with TRBD2. In germline, CDR1 is SGHTA, CDR2 FQGNSA. The CDR3 runs 17 residues. J gave up 4 bases and V 4 bases, and 13 bases lay outside the gene matches. The CDR3 reads CASSSKRMRGGRETQYF. The DNA of the CDR3 is TGTGCCAGCAGCTCCAAGCGGATGCGGGGGGGCCGAGAGACCCAGTACTTC.

The chain employs TRBV12-3 or TRBV12-4 and TRBJ2-1; 8 bases fit TRBD1. This CDR3 comprises 14 residues. Trimming at V came to 7 bases and at J to 2 bases, leaving 4 bases not matched to a gene. CDR3 sequence reads: CASNPDRAYNEQFF. The CDR3 region has the DNA TGTGCCAGCAACCCGGACAGGGCCTACAATGAGCAGTTCTTC.

V gene TRBV5-1 combines with J gene TRBJ2-2, with 7 bases matching TRBD1. Trimming at V came to 4 bases and at J to 4 bases, leaving 7 bases not matched to a gene. CDR3 length equals 15 residues. Germline loops: CDR1 SGHRS, CDR2 YFSETQ. The CDR3 loop is CASSRTGQTTGELFF. For the CDR3, the DNA is TGCGCCAGCAGCCGTACGGGACAGACCACCGGGGAGCTGTTTTTT.

This clonotype was found many times. For the CDR3, the DNA is TGTGCCAGGGAACTCGGAGGACCCTACGAGCAGTACTTC. Its protein is CARELGGPYEQYF. The V and J genes are TRBV27 and TRBJ2-7, with a weak D call TRBD2 (5 bases). The CDR3 totals 13 residues. Germline V gene lookup returns CDR1 MNHEY and CDR2 SMNVEV (reference sequence). Trimming took off 9 bases at V and 2 bases at J, with 14 bases between the two ends.

This chain joins TRBV6-1 and TRBJ2-3; perhaps TRBD1 as D (5 bases). Germline-derived CDR1 and CDR2 are MNHNS and SASEGT. This CDR3 spans 15 amino acids. Trimming left V 6 bases short and J 0 bases short, with 13 bases between. CDR3 protein: CASRSRGHSTDTQYF. The CDR3 DNA follows: TGTGCCAGCAGGTCCCGTGGACATAGCACAGATACGCAGTATTTT.

The rearrangement uses TRBV6-2 or TRBV6-3 and TRBJ2-7; 9 bases are shared with TRBD2. The CDR3 is 15 residues long. J was trimmed by 3 bases and V by 6 bases; bases with no gene match: 9. CDR1 is MNHEY and CDR2 is SVGEGT in the germline V gene. This CDR3 is CASSTASGAGYEQYF. In nucleotides, the CDR3 is TGTGCCAGCAGCACCGCTAGCGGGGCGGGCTACGAGCAGTACTTC.

The chain has TRBV6-2 or TRBV6-3 and TRBJ2-5, with unresolved D. Germline-derived CDR1 and CDR2 are MNHEY and SVGEGT. The CDR3 is 13 amino acids. The V end lost 0 bases, the J end lost 5 bases, and 7 bases lay between the germline ends. The CDR3 loop reads CASSYSAAETQYF. CDR3 sequence (DNA): TGTGCCAGCAGTTACTCCGCCGCGGAGACCCAGTACTTC.

V usage is TRBV6-1 and J usage is TRBJ2-5, with D tentatively TRBD1 (5 bases). Germline V CDR1 and CDR2: MNHNS, SASEGT. V lost 6 bases and J 5 bases, leaving 16 bases between the germline ends. The CDR3 length is 14 residues. The CDR3 protein is CASSPTGGMETQYF. CDR3 DNA: TGTGCCAGCAGCCCTACAGGTGGAATGGAGACCCAGTACTTC.

This clonotype was counted a few times. The CDR3 region is CASTGGKRNTEAFF. The CDR3, as DNA: TGCGCCTCCACAGGGGGAAAAAGGAACACTGAAGCTTTCTTT. The chain employs TRBV5-1 and TRBJ1-1; TRBD1 matches 8 bases. This CDR3 is 14 amino acids long. J lost 1 base, V lost 10 bases, and 9 bases had no gene match. CDR1 is SGHRS, CDR2 YFSETQ, per germline.

This clonotype was seen more than once but under ten times. The V and J genes are TRBV29-1 and TRBJ2-5, with D unclear. V was pared by 6 bases and J by 3 bases, with 14 bases between. Germline CDR1 reads SQVTM; CDR2 reads ANQGSEA. The CDR3 loop spans 13 amino acids. CDR3 in amino acids: CSVRWPVKETQYF. The CDR3 DNA follows: TGCAGCGTCCGCTGGCCAGTGAAAGAGACCCAGTACTTC.

The chain carries TRBV7-2 and TRBJ2-1; 8 bases agree with TRBD2. Looked up from germline, CDR1 is SGHTA and CDR2 is FQGNSA. This CDR3 region has 15 residues. With V trimmed by 7 bases and J by 0 bases, 5 bases remained unmatched. This CDR3 reads CASINGRGSYNEQFF. Here the CDR3 DNA reads TGTGCCAGCATCAACGGGAGGGGCTCCTACAATGAGCAGTTCTTC.